The source of this T cell receptor (beta chain) is a study of shared T cell receptors in the human thymus. V shed 5 bases and J 2 bases; nucleotides not matched to a gene: 7. CDR1 is PRHDT and CDR2 is FYEKMQ in the germline V gene (reference sequence). The length of the CDR3 is 16 residues. The method was immunoSEQ multiplex PCR; TCRdb's version includes in-frame clones alone and lacks a portion of them. Among fewer than 700,000 clones, around 87% were seen once, and the ten largest hold roughly 0.0097%. A further study also used this sample, focusing on human thymus T cells.

The chain recombines TRBV13 with TRBJ2-3; the match to TRBD2 covers 10 bases. The source of this sequence is a boy in the first two years of life with a congenital heart defect. Specimen: thymocytes. In DNA, the CDR3 is TGTGCCAGCAGCGTCCGAAGCGGGAGGGACACAGATACGCAGTATTTT. Translation gives CASSVRSGRDTDTQYF.